One sample yielded the 25 T cell receptor beta chains listed below, sequenced in a study of tumor-infiltrating lymphocytes in localized non-small cell lung cancer. Here immunoSEQ multiplex PCR was the method, and the copy in TCRdb shows in-frame clones only, minus some. The sample includes under 9,500 clones, approximately 84% seen only once; the top ten take 6.5% to 7.5%. Sequenced material: uninvolved lung tissue not adjacent to the tumor. Receptors were obtained from a human donor with non-small cell lung cancer.

The chain links TRBV5-8 to TRBJ1-2, with unresolved D. The germline V gene encodes CDR1 SGHTS and CDR2 YDEGEE. V lost 1 base and J 2 bases, leaving 12 bases between the germline ends. The CDR3 runs to 15 residues. CDR3 nucleotides: TGTGCCAGCAGCTTGTGGGCCAAAGAGAACTATGGCTACACCTTC. Amino acid sequence: CASSLWAKENYGYTF.

The chain uses TRBV5-1 and TRBJ1-1; no firm D call. CDR1 is SGHRS, CDR2 YFSETQ, per germline. The CDR3 contains 15 residues. V lost 3 bases, J lost 4 bases, and 16 bases lay in between. For the CDR3, the DNA is TGCGCCAGCAGCTCCCCTTTGGGAGGGAGCACTGAAGCTTTCTTT. This sequence encodes CASSSPLGGSTEAFF.

The chain links TRBV11-2 to TRBJ2-7; D not certain. Trimming took 1 base from V and 2 from J, leaving 3 bases between them. Germline V gene lookup returns CDR1 SGHAT and CDR2 FQNNGV. The CDR3 has 12 amino acids. The CDR3 here is CASSLGAYEQYF. CDR3 nucleotides: TGTGCCAGCAGCTTAGGGGCCTACGAGCAGTACTTC.

V is TRBV19 and J is TRBJ1-2; TRBD1 might be the D (6 bases). The CDR3 consists of 12 residues. Germline assignment: CDR1 LNHDA and CDR2 SQIVND (reference sequence). The germline V and J ends were trimmed by 7 bases and 6 bases, with 12 bases remaining between them. The chain's CDR3 is CASIGGADGYTF. Written as DNA, the CDR3 is TGTGCCAGTATCGGGGGCGCCGATGGCTACACCTTC.

The chain couples TRBV5-4 to TRBJ2-7; tentatively, D is TRBD2 (6 bases). Trimming removed 0 bases at V and 7 bases at J, with 8 bases between. Germline V gives CDR1 SGHNT, CDR2 YYREEE (reference sequence). This CDR3 has 12 residues. This CDR3 is CASSLVGGEQYF. The CDR3 bases are TGTGCCAGCAGCTTGGTCGGAGGGGAGCAGTACTTC.

This chain joins TRBV5-1 and TRBJ2-5; the match to TRBD2 covers 14 bases. The CDR3 is made up of 16 amino acids. In germline, CDR1 is SGHRS, CDR2 YFSETQ. With 0 bases clipped from V and 8 bases from J, the junction kept 6 bases outside the gene matches. The CDR3 region is CASSLEGTSGGQTQYF. The CDR3 bases are TGCGCCAGCAGCTTGGAGGGGACTAGCGGGGGCCAAACCCAGTACTTC.

The genes are TRBV11-2 and TRBJ2-7; D gene ambiguous. V lost 0 bases, J lost 3 bases, and 6 bases lay in between. Germline V gene lookup returns CDR1 SGHAT and CDR2 FQNNGV. The CDR3 length is 13 residues. The CDR3 region has the DNA TGTGCCAGCAGCTTAGAGGGGTACTACGAGCAGTACTTC. It is translated as CASSLEGYYEQYF.

The V gene is TRBV7-2, the J gene TRBJ2-7, with 7 bases that match TRBD2. CDR1 is SGHTA and CDR2 is FQGNSA in the germline V gene. The J segment lost 0 bases and the V segment lost 0 bases, leaving 2 bases of the junction unmatched. CDR3 size: 15 residues. In DNA, the CDR3 is TGTGCCAGCAGCTTAGCGGGGGGGAGCTCCTACGAGCAGTACTTC. This encodes CASSLAGGSSYEQYF.

This chain uses TRBV10-3 with TRBJ2-6; 9 bases fit TRBD1. The CDR3 loop spans 17 amino acids. CDR1 is ENHRY and CDR2 is SYGVKD in the germline V gene. Germline trimming cut 7 bases from V and 0 bases from J; bases unmatched to any gene: 7. CDR3 loop: CAINPGQGRSGANVLTF. The CDR3 coding sequence is TGTGCCATCAATCCGGGACAGGGCCGCTCTGGGGCCAACGTCCTGACTTTC.

This rearrangement joins TRBV6-1 to TRBJ2-5, with 9 bases identical to TRBD2. V gave up 11 bases and J gave up 5 bases; unmatched junction bases: 9. The length of the CDR3 is 13 residues. Germline V lookup: CDR1 MNHNS, CDR2 SASEGT. This chain's CDR3 is CAGQREVQETQYF. CDR3 in DNA: TGTGCCGGGCAGCGGGAGGTGCAGGAGACCCAGTACTTC.

In this sample, this clone turned up once. The V call is TRBV29-1, the J call TRBJ2-1; 10 bases are shared with TRBD2. This CDR3 has 13 amino acids. Germline CDR1 is SQVTM and CDR2 is ANQGSEA. The V gene end was trimmed by 3 bases and the J gene end by 9 bases; junction bases not matched to a gene: 5. The CDR3 loop is CSVDQSSGGEQFF. The CDR3 bases are TGCAGCGTTGACCAGTCTAGCGGGGGTGAGCAGTTCTTC.

In its sample, this clone was seen a few times. The chain is built from TRBV4-1 and TRBJ2-7, with D possibly TRBD1 on 6 matching bases. Germline values: CDR1 MGHRA, CDR2 YSYEKL. This CDR3 contains 16 residues. Trimming removed 0 bases from V and 2 bases from J, with 14 bases in between. The CDR3 region is CASSQDPGQTPYEQYF. CDR3 in DNA: TGCGCCAGCAGCCAAGACCCGGGACAAACCCCCTACGAGCAGTACTTC.

This chain joins TRBV7-2 and TRBJ2-1, with 10 bases that match TRBD2. Trimming removed 4 bases from V and 9 bases from J; junction bases left unmatched: 3. Per germline, CDR1 SGHTA and CDR2 FQGNSA. This CDR3 is built from 13 residues. In nucleotides, the CDR3 is TGTGCCAGCAGCTGGAAGCGGGAGGGTGAGCAGTTCTTC. This gives the protein CASSWKREGEQFF.

The chain combines TRBV5-4 with TRBJ2-1; 12 bases map to TRBD2. The CDR3 is 15 residues long. The germline gives CDR1 SGHNT, CDR2 YYREEE (reference sequence). Trimming cost V 0 bases and J 7 bases; bases outside gene matches: 2. Written as DNA, the CDR3 is TGTGCCAGCAGCTTGGGACTAGCGGGAGTTAATGAGCAGTTCTTC. Its translation: CASSLGLAGVNEQFF.

V and J are TRBV11-1 and TRBJ2-7; D not resolved. The CDR3 spans 14 residues. Germline V CDR1 and CDR2: SGHAT, FQDESV (reference sequence). With 1 base removed from V and 1 base from J, the gap between germline ends came to 8 bases. CDR3 in DNA: TGTGCCAGCAGCTTAGGTGGGGAATCCTACGAGCAGTACTTC. This sequence encodes CASSLGGESYEQYF.

V is TRBV6-1 and J is TRBJ1-1; 11 bases agree with TRBD1. There are 16 residues in the CDR3. The V segment lost 3 bases and the J segment 5 bases; nucleotides outside the gene matches: 8. CDR1 MNHNS and CDR2 SASEGT come from the germline V gene. The CDR3 coding sequence is TGTGCCAGCAGTGACCCGGGACAGGGGGGTGGTACTGAAGCTTTCTTT. It specifies CASSDPGQGGGTEAFF.

V gene TRBV7-6 combines with J gene TRBJ2-6, with D possibly being TRBD1 (6 bases). The CDR3 is made up of 15 amino acids. CDR1 and CDR2 from the germline V gene are SGHVS and FNYEAQ. V was shortened by 5 bases and J by 4 bases, with 12 bases between the two germline ends. CDR3 nucleotide sequence: TGTGCCAGCAGCCAACAGGGAGCAGGGGCCAACGTCCTGACTTTC. Translating it yields CASSQQGAGANVLTF. The complete variable domain, with remaining parts taken from reference TRBV7-6 and TRBJ2-6, reads GAGVSQSPRYKVTKRGQDVALRCDPISGHVSLYWYRQALGQGPEFLTYFNYEAQQDKSGLPNDRFSAERPEGSISTLTIQRTEQRDSAMYRCASSQQGAGANVLTFGAGSRLTVL.

This chain connects TRBV11-2 to TRBJ2-2; a weak D match, TRBD2 (6 bases). V shed 1 base and J shed 2 bases, with 17 bases lying between them. CDR1 is SGHAT and CDR2 is FQNNGV in the germline V gene. This CDR3 has 18 amino acids. Written as DNA, the CDR3 is TGTGCCAGCAGCTTAGGGGTCGGGACCGGGGGTAACACCGGGGAGCTGTTTTTT. It encodes CASSLGVGTGGNTGELFF.

J is TRBJ1-4 and V is TRBV7-9; D perhaps matches TRBD1 (6 bases). V was clipped by 8 bases and J by 0 bases, with 13 bases between them. The CDR3 length is 15 residues. Per the germline V gene, CDR1 is SEHNR and CDR2 is FQNEAQ (reference sequence). CDR3 region: CASEGRGTTNEKLFF. CDR3 DNA: TGTGCCAGCGAAGGCAGGGGTACAACTAATGAAAAACTGTTTTTT.

The chain couples TRBV4-2 to TRBJ2-7; 8 bases agree with TRBD1. CDR1 and CDR2 (germline): LGHNA, YNFKEQ. This CDR3 region has 15 residues. Trimming cost V 3 bases and J 2 bases; bases outside gene matches: 6. CDR3 sequence reads: CASSQTGTGAYEQYF. In DNA, the CDR3 is TGTGCCAGCAGCCAGACCGGGACAGGAGCCTACGAGCAGTACTTC.

This chain links TRBV28 with TRBJ2-2; 9 bases are a match to TRBD1. Losses at the gene ends were 9 bases for V and 6 bases for J; bases not matched to a gene: 8. The CDR3 contains 14 residues. The germline CDR1 and CDR2 sequences are MDHEN and SYDVKM. CDR3 nucleotide sequence: TGTGCCAGTCAGGGGACAGGGAGAGCCGGGGAGCTGTTTTTT. It specifies CASQGTGRAGELFF.

The chain uses TRBV28 and TRBJ1-2; no definite D call. There are 12 residues in the CDR3. Trimming took off 6 bases at V and 2 bases at J, with 7 bases between the two ends. Germline CDR1 reads MDHEN; CDR2 reads SYDVKM. The CDR3 region has the DNA TGTGCCAGCAGGTCGACAAACTATGGCTACACCTTC. This translates into CASRSTNYGYTF.

The rearrangement joins TRBV7-2 to TRBJ2-7; D gene ambiguous. This CDR3 contains 13 residues. Germline V gene lookup returns CDR1 SGHTA and CDR2 FQGNSA. Trimming removed 5 bases from V and 5 bases from J, with 13 bases in between. CDR3 protein: CASSISSSNEQYF. The CDR3 DNA sequence: TGTGCCAGCAGCATTAGCTCCTCGAACGAGCAGTACTTC.

V gene TRBV10-3 combines with J gene TRBJ1-1, with D uncertain. The ends were cut back, 0 bases at V and 8 bases at J, with 4 bases in the middle. The germline V gene has CDR1 ENHRY and CDR2 SYGVKD. The CDR3 has 11 residues. DNA for the CDR3: TGTGCCATCAGTGAGTCTAGGGAAGCTTTCTTT. It is translated as CAISESREAFF.

This chain links TRBV19 with TRBJ2-7, with D perhaps given as TRBD1 or TRBD2 (6 bases each). Trimming cost V 2 bases and J 2 bases, with 10 bases left between them. Looked up from germline, CDR1 is LNHDA and CDR2 is SQIVND (reference sequence). The CDR3 contains 14 residues. CDR3 in amino acids: CASSISGGTYEQYF. In DNA, the CDR3 is TGTGCCAGTAGTATATCCGGGGGCACCTACGAGCAGTACTTC.